This T cell receptor (beta chain) emerged from a study of T cells in localized non-small cell lung cancer. Study results and caveats: Overall survival was longer when the density of T cells in the blood was higher. Heterogeneity cannot be ruled out, as sequencing used one tumor region only. Appearances in adjacent lung were noted for a median about 50 of the top 100 tumor clones.

TCRdb keeps only in-frame clones here, not all; method: immunoSEQ multiplex PCR. The sample has 100,000 to 150,000 clones; about 90% are singletons. The CDR3 has 14 residues. Per the germline V gene, CDR1 is WSHSY and CDR2 is SAAADI. With V trimmed by 10 bases and J by 5 bases, 11 bases remained unmatched. In the case of this clone: Its antigen is not known.

Sequenced material: peripheral blood, taken before any cancer treatment. This TCR was recovered from a female donor of 60 years or more with stage I lung adenocarcinoma. J is TRBJ2-1 and V is TRBV10-2, with 7 bases lining up with TRBD2. As DNA, the CDR3 is TGCGCCACCGTAAACGCGGGAGCAAACAATGAGCAGTTCTTC. Residues: CATVNAGANNEQFF.